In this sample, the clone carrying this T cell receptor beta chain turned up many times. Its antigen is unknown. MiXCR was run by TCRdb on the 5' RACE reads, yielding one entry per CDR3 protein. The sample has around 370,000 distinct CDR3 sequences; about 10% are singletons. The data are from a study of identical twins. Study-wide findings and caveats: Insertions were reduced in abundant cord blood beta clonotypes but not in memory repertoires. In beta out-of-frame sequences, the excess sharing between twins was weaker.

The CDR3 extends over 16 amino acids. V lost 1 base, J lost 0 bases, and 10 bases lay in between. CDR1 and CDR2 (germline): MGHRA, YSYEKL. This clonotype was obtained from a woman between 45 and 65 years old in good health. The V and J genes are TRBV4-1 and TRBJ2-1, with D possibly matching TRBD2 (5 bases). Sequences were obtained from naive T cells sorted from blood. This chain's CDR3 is CASSQVLAASYNEQFF. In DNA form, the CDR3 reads TGCGCCAGCAGCCAAGTTCTAGCTGCCTCCTACAATGAGCAGTTCTTC.